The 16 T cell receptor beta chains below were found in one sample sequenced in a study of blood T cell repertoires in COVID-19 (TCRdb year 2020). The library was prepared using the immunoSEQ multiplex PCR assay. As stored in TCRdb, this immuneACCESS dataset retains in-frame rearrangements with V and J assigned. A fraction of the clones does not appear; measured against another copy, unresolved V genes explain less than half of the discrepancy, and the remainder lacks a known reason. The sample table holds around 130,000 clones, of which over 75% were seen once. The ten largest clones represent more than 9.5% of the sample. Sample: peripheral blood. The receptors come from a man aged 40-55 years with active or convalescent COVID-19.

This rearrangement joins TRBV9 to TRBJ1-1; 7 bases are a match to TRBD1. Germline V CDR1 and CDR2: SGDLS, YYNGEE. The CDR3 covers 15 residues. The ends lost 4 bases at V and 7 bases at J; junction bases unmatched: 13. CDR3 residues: CASSPFEGAGIEAFF. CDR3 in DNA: TGTGCCAGCAGCCCTTTCGAGGGGGCGGGAATTGAAGCTTTCTTT.

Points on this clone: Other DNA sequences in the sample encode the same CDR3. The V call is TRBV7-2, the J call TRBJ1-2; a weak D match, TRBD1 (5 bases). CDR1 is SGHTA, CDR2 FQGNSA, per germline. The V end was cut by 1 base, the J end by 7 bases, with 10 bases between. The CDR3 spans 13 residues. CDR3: CASSLGGGSGYTF. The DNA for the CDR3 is TGTGCCAGCAGCTTAGGGGGGGGGTCTGGCTACACCTTC.

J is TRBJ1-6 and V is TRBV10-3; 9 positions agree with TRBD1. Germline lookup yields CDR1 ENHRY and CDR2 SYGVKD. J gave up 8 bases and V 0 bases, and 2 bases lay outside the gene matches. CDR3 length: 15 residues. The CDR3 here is CAISESGQGYSPLHF. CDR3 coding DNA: TGTGCCATCAGTGAGTCGGGACAGGGTTATTCACCCCTCCACTTT.

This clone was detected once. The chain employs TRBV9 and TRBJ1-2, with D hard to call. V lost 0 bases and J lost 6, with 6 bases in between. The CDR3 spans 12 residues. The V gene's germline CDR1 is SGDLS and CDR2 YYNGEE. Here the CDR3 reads CASSVDGDGYTF. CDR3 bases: TGTGCCAGCAGCGTAGATGGAGATGGCTACACCTTC.

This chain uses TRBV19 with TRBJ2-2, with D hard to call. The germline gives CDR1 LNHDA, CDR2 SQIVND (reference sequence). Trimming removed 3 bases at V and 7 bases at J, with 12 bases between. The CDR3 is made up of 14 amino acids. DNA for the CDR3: TGTGCCAGTAGTATGGCAAAACTAAGCGGGGAGCTGTTTTTT. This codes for CASSMAKLSGELFF.

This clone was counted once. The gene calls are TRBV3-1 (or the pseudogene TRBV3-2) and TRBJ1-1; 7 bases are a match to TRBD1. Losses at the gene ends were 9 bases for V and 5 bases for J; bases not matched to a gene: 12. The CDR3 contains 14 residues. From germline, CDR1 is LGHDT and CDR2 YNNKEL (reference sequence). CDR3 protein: CASRTGGGGTEAFF. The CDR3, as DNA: TGTGCCAGTAGGACAGGCGGGGGGGGGACTGAAGCTTTCTTT.

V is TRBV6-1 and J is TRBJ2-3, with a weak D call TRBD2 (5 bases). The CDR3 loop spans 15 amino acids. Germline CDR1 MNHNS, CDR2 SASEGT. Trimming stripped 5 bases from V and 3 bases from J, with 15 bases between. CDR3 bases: TGTGCCAGCAGTTTTTCTAGTGGAGGTACAGATACGCAGTATTTT. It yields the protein CASSFSSGGTDTQYF.

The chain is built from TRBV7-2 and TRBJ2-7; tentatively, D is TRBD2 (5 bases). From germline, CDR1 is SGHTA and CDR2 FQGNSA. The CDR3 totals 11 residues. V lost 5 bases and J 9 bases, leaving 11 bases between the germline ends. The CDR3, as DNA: TGTGCCAGCAGCACTAGTCTCCGGCAGTACTTC. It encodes CASSTSLRQYF.

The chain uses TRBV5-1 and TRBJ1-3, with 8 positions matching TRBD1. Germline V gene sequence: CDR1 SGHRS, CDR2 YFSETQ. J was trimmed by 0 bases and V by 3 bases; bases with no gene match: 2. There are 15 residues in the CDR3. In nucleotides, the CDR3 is TGCGCCAGCAGCTCGACAGGGGTCTCTGGAAACACCATATATTTT. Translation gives CASSSTGVSGNTIYF.

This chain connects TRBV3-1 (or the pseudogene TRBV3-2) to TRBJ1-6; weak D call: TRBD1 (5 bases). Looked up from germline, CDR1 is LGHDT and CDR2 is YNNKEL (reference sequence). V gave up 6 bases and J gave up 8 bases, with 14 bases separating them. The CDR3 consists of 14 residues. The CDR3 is CASRPLTGDSPLHF. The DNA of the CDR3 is TGTGCCAGCAGGCCCCTTACAGGAGATTCACCCCTCCACTTT.

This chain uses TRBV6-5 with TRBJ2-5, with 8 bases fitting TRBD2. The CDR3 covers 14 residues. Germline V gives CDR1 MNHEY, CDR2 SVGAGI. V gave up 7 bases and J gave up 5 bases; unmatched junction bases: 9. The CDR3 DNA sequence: TGTGCCAGCAACCCAGCGGGGGCGCGGGAGACCCAGTACTTC. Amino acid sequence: CASNPAGARETQYF.

CDR3 nucleotide sequence: TGCGCCAGCAGCCAAGATGAGGGGGCCGCGAACACCGGGGAGCTGTTTTTT. Protein: CASSQDEGAANTGELFF. The chain combines TRBV4-3 with TRBJ2-2, with 7 bases lining up with TRBD1. V gave up 0 bases and J gave up 0 bases; unmatched junction bases: 4. CDR3 length equals 17 residues. Germline V gene data show CDR1 as LGHNA and CDR2 as YSLEER.

The CDR3: CASSLRRGGSNEQFF. In DNA form, the CDR3 reads TGTGCCAGCAGCTTAAGGCGGGGGGGCAGCAATGAGCAGTTCTTC. V usage is TRBV7-2 and J usage is TRBJ2-1; 9 bases agree with TRBD2. The CDR3 runs 15 residues. V was clipped by 2 bases and J by 6 bases; unmatched bases: 5. Germline loops: CDR1 SGHTA, CDR2 FQGNSA.

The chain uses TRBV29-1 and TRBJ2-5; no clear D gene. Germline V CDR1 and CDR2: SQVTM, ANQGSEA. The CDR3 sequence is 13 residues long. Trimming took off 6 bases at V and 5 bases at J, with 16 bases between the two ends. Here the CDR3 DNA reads TGCAGCGTCCCTGCACAACTGAGGGAGACCCAGTACTTC. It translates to CSVPAQLRETQYF.

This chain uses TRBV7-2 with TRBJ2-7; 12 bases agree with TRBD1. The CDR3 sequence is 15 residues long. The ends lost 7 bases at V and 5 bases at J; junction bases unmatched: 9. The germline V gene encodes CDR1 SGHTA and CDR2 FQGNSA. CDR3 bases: TGTGCCAGCACCAGATTTGGGACAGGGGGCGACGAGCAGTACTTC. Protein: CASTRFGTGGDEQYF.

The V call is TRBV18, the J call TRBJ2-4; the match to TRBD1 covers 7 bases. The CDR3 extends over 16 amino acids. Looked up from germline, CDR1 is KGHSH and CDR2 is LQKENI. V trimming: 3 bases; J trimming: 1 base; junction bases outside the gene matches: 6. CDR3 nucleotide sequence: TGTGCCAGCTCACCCCAGGGGGAAGGGGCCAAAAACATTCAGTACTTC. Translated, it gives CASSPQGEGAKNIQYF.